A single sample is the source of the 26 T cell receptor beta chains below, sequenced in a study of blood T cell repertoires in COVID-19. The assay was immunoSEQ multiplex PCR, and TCRdb's table has in-frame clones only and misses some. Of approximately 300,000 clones listed, approximately 91% are singletons. The specimen was PBMCs or T cells enriched from blood (not recorded which). The receptors stem from a woman in her thirties who had been exposed to COVID-19.

V is TRBV28 and J is TRBJ1-2, with TRBD1 identical over 7 bases. The CDR3 is 15 residues long. Looked up from germline, CDR1 is MDHEN and CDR2 is SYDVKM. Trimming removed 3 bases from V and 7 bases from J; junction bases left unmatched: 11. The CDR3 nucleotides are TGTGCCAGCAGTTTCCGGGTAGACAGGGTCTCTGGCTACACCTTC. The encoded protein is CASSFRVDRVSGYTF.

This sequence joins TRBV6-4 and TRBJ2-2, with TRBD2 identical over 11 bases. The V and J ends lost 5 bases and 0 bases, in that order; junction bases with no gene match: 8. CDR1 MRHNA and CDR2 SNTAGT come from the germline V gene. The CDR3 is made up of 18 amino acids. The CDR3 sequence is CASSQTRLAGSNTGELFF. CDR3 DNA sequence: TGTGCCAGCAGTCAAACCCGACTAGCGGGGTCGAACACCGGGGAGCTGTTTTTT.

The chain recombines TRBV6-1 with TRBJ1-1, with TRBD1 identical over 9 bases. The length of the CDR3 is 16 residues. Unmatched junction bases numbered 10, after V lost 4 bases and J lost 4 bases. CDR1 is MNHNS, CDR2 SASEGT, per germline. The CDR3 nucleotides read TGTGCCAGCAGTGCATCGGGACAGGGACGTGGCACTGAAGCTTTCTTT. This codes for CASSASGQGRGTEAFF.

J is TRBJ1-1 and V is TRBV19; D is undetermined. The V gene lost 0 bases and the J gene lost 8 bases, with 7 bases spanning the gap. CDR1 LNHDA and CDR2 SQIVND come from the germline V gene (reference sequence). The CDR3 contains 12 residues. The CDR3 region is CASSIDRTEAFF. CDR3 nucleotide sequence: TGTGCCAGTAGTATAGATCGCACAGAAGCTTTCTTT.

The CDR3 sequence is CASSFRTSGGRTDTQYF. CDR3 coding DNA: TGTGCCAGCAGCTTCCGGACTAGCGGGGGGAGGACAGATACGCAGTATTTT. The gene calls are TRBV7-2 and TRBJ2-3; TRBD2 aligns across 14 bases. Germline values: CDR1 SGHTA, CDR2 FQGNSA. V lost 3 bases, J lost 3 bases, and 5 bases stayed unmatched. This CDR3 is 17 amino acids long.

The genes are TRBV19 and TRBJ2-5; maybe TRBD1 (5 bases). The CDR3 is 14 amino acids. Trimming cost V 9 bases and J 6 bases, with 20 bases left between them. CDR1 is LNHDA, CDR2 SQIVND, per germline (reference sequence). The CDR3, as DNA: TGTGCCAGCAGAGACAGAGCATCAATCAAGACCCAGTACTTC. It codes for CASRDRASIKTQYF. Supplemented by reference TRBV19 and TRBJ2-5, the full variable domain reads DGGITQSPKYLFRKEGQNVTLSCEQNLNHDAMYWYRQDPGQGLRLIYYSQIVNDFQKGDIAEGYSVSREKKESFPLTVTSAQKNPTAFYLCASRDRASIKTQYFGPGTRLLVL.

J is TRBJ2-2 and V is TRBV7-9; the match to TRBD1 covers 7 bases. With V trimmed by 5 bases and J by 4 bases, 10 bases remained unmatched. Germline V gives CDR1 SEHNR, CDR2 FQNEAQ (reference sequence). The length of the CDR3 is 16 residues. The CDR3 coding sequence is TGTGCCAGCAGCACCAGACAGGGATTAACCACCGGGGAGCTGTTTTTT. Its translation is CASSTRQGLTTGELFF. The full variable domain, its missing parts supplied by reference TRBV7-9 and TRBJ2-2, is DTGVSQNPRHKITKRGQNVTFRCDPISEHNRLYWYRQTLGQGPEFLTYFQNEAQLEKSRLLSDRFSAERPKGSFSTLEIQRTEQGDSAMYLCASSTRQGLTTGELFFGEGSRLTVL.

V is TRBV10-3 and J is TRBJ1-1, with D possibly matching TRBD1 (6 bases). Germline assignment: CDR1 ENHRY and CDR2 SYGVKD. This CDR3 comprises 15 residues. Trimming removed 2 bases at V and 1 base at J, with 11 bases between. Written as DNA, the CDR3 is TGTGCCATCAGTGAGGCACAGGGTAGGAACACTGAAGCTTTCTTT. It encodes CAISEAQGRNTEAFF.

This clone was seen once. The J gene is TRBJ2-3, the V gene TRBV5-4, with TRBD1 matching 8 bases. The CDR3 runs 16 residues. From germline, CDR1 is SGHNT and CDR2 YYREEE (reference sequence). V was clipped by 0 bases and J by 4 bases; unmatched bases: 7. This CDR3 is CASSLGRGHGADTQYF. The CDR3 DNA reads TGTGCCAGCAGCTTGGGCAGGGGGCATGGAGCAGATACGCAGTATTTT.

The chain carries TRBV3-1 (or the pseudogene TRBV3-2) and TRBJ1-1; D uncertain. Germline loops: CDR1 LGHDT, CDR2 YNNKEL (reference sequence). Trimming removed 4 bases at V and 9 bases at J, with 21 bases between. The CDR3 has 15 amino acids. The CDR3 region is CASSLRTTHGWKAFF. The CDR3 nucleotides are TGTGCCAGCAGCCTCCGAACTACTCACGGTTGGAAAGCTTTCTTT.

J is TRBJ1-2 and V is TRBV5-4; a possible D gene is TRBD1 (6 bases). Germline V gene data show CDR1 as SGHNT and CDR2 as YYREEE (reference sequence). The V end was cut by 7 bases, the J end by 5 bases, with 21 bases between. CDR3 size: 15 residues. This CDR3 reads CASQNRQAPRYGYTF. Here the CDR3 DNA reads TGTGCCAGCCAAAATCGACAGGCGCCACGATATGGCTACACCTTC.

The V gene is TRBV7-8, the J gene TRBJ2-2, with 7 bases lining up with TRBD2. This CDR3 spans 20 amino acids. In germline, CDR1 is SGHVS, CDR2 FQNEAQ. J was trimmed by 4 bases and V by 8 bases; bases with no gene match: 25. The CDR3 bases are TGTGCCAGCTTCGGATCGCCTTACGCGCTAACTAGCGAGGGCACCGGGGAGCTGTTTTTT. Translation: CASFGSPYALTSEGTGELFF.

The genes are TRBV28 and TRBJ2-7; 10 positions match TRBD1. CDR1 is MDHEN, CDR2 SYDVKM, per germline. There are 16 residues in the CDR3. The V and J ends lost 4 bases and 5 bases, in that order; junction bases with no gene match: 11. CDR3 residues: CASSSFDRGRGDEQYF. In DNA form, the CDR3 reads TGTGCCAGCAGTTCTTTCGACAGGGGGCGGGGAGACGAGCAGTACTTC.

This chain links TRBV6-5 with TRBJ1-5; 8 bases are a match to TRBD1. The germline V gene encodes CDR1 MNHEY and CDR2 SVGAGI. V shed 6 bases and J 5 bases; nucleotides not matched to a gene: 6. The CDR3 sequence is 14 residues long. The CDR3 here is CASSPDRVYQPQHF. The CDR3, as DNA: TGTGCCAGCAGCCCGGACAGGGTTTATCAGCCCCAGCATTTT.

The DNA for the CDR3 is TGTGCCAGCAGCTTAATCGACAGGGGCGATGGCTACACCTTC. This gives the protein CASSLIDRGDGYTF. The chain couples TRBV7-9 to TRBJ1-2; 8 bases map to TRBD1. The CDR3 has 14 residues. Germline CDR1 is SEHNR and CDR2 is FQNEAQ (reference sequence). V lost 2 bases and J lost 6; bases outside the gene matches: 5. The variable domain in full, with the rest retrieved from reference TRBV7-9 and TRBJ1-2, is DTGVSQNPRHKITKRGQNVTFRCDPISEHNRLYWYRQTLGQGPEFLTYFQNEAQLEKSRLLSDRFSAERPKGSFSTLEIQRTEQGDSAMYLCASSLIDRGDGYTFGSGTRLTVV.

The sample holds one count of this clone. The chain combines TRBV6-5 with TRBJ1-6; D uncertain. Germline CDR1 is MNHEY and CDR2 is SVGAGI. The CDR3 extends over 14 amino acids. V lost 8 bases and J lost 5, with 13 bases in between. CDR3 loop: CASASTADNSPLHF. The CDR3 DNA reads as TGTGCCAGCGCTAGTACGGCCGATAATTCACCCCTCCACTTT.

V and J are TRBV5-1 and TRBJ1-2; the match to TRBD1 covers 8 bases. Germline CDR1 reads SGHRS; CDR2 reads YFSETQ. The J segment lost 4 bases and the V segment lost 0 bases, leaving 2 bases of the junction unmatched. This CDR3 contains 14 residues. CDR3 DNA: TGCGCCAGCAGCTTGGGGGACAGGTCCTATGGCTACACCTTC. Protein sequence: CASSLGDRSYGYTF.

J is TRBJ2-1 and V is TRBV19, with unresolved D. Trimming removed 5 bases from V and 4 bases from J, with 12 bases in between. Germline V gene sequence: CDR1 LNHDA, CDR2 SQIVND (reference sequence). CDR3 length: 14 residues. In nucleotides, the CDR3 is TGTGCCAGTAGTCCGGAGAATATATACAATGAGCAGTTCTTC. Translated: CASSPENIYNEQFF.

The chain combines TRBV6-2 or TRBV6-3 with TRBJ1-1; 7 positions agree with TRBD1. J lost 3 bases, V lost 5 bases, and 3 bases had no gene match. Germline CDR1 MNHEY, CDR2 SVGEGT. The CDR3 has 13 residues. DNA for the CDR3: TGTGCCAGCAGTGGCGACAGGGACACTGAAGCTTTCTTT. Amino acid sequence: CASSGDRDTEAFF.

This chain connects TRBV6-5 to TRBJ1-1; D perhaps matches TRBD1 (6 bases). The CDR3 totals 14 residues. Germline CDR1 reads MNHEY; CDR2 reads SVGAGI. Trimming removed 6 bases from V and 0 bases from J, with 11 bases in between. The CDR3 region is CASRGGPVNTEAFF. CDR3 DNA sequence: TGTGCCAGCAGAGGGGGACCGGTGAACACTGAAGCTTTCTTT.

The gene calls are TRBV7-6 and TRBJ2-2, with D unclear. The germline V gene encodes CDR1 SGHVS and CDR2 FNYEAQ. The V end lost 1 base, the J end lost 1 base, and 10 bases lay between the germline ends. This CDR3 spans 16 amino acids. The chain's CDR3 is CASSLGVGLNTGELFF. The CDR3 DNA follows: TGTGCCAGCAGCTTAGGTGTCGGTTTGAACACCGGGGAGCTGTTTTTT.

The genes are TRBV9 and TRBJ1-1; D unclear. The V gene lost 3 bases and the J gene lost 0 bases, with 12 bases spanning the gap. The CDR3 spans 15 residues. From germline, CDR1 is SGDLS and CDR2 YYNGEE. CDR3 loop: CASSALTDLNTEAFF. The CDR3 DNA reads as TGTGCCAGCAGCGCCCTAACCGACTTGAACACTGAAGCTTTCTTT.

The gene calls are TRBV27 and TRBJ2-7; TRBD2 matches 11 bases. J gave up 2 bases and V 7 bases, and 4 bases lay outside the gene matches. This CDR3 has 14 amino acids. Per the germline V gene, CDR1 is MNHEY and CDR2 is SMNVEV (reference sequence). Written as DNA, the CDR3 is TGTGCCAGCACTCTAGCGGGGGGCGCCTACGAGCAGTACTTC. This gives the protein CASTLAGGAYEQYF.

The rearrangement joins TRBV29-1 to TRBJ2-2; TRBD1 matches at 10 bases. Per the germline V gene, CDR1 is SQVTM and CDR2 is ANQGSEA. The CDR3 extends over 15 amino acids. V gave up 4 bases and J gave up 2 bases; unmatched junction bases: 4. The CDR3 bases are TGCAGCGTTGTTCGACAGGGGGCTAACACCGGGGAGCTGTTTTTT. This codes for CSVVRQGANTGELFF.

This CDR3 is CSASRGAQNIQYF. CDR3 in DNA: TGCAGTGCTAGTCGGGGGGCCCAAAACATTCAGTACTTC. J is TRBJ2-4 and V is TRBV20-1; perhaps TRBD2 as D (7 bases). This CDR3 spans 13 amino acids. The germline V gene encodes CDR1 DFQATT and CDR2 SNEGSKA (reference sequence). The germline V and J ends were trimmed by 3 bases and 5 bases, with 11 bases remaining between them.

This chain connects TRBV19 to TRBJ1-2; D is perhaps TRBD1 (6 bases). The germline V gene has CDR1 LNHDA and CDR2 SQIVND (reference sequence). V was shortened by 7 bases and J by 5 bases, with 17 bases between the two germline ends. This CDR3 contains 14 residues. The CDR3 region has the DNA TGTGCCAGTAAGGCTTTAACAGGGCTTTATGGCTACACCTTC. This gives the protein CASKALTGLYGYTF.